Shown below are 28 T cell receptor beta chains from a single sample sequenced in a study of blood T cell repertoires in COVID-19. Only in-frame clones appear in the TCRdb table, and some are missing; sequencing was by immunoSEQ multiplex PCR. Among about 100,000 clones listed, over 80% were seen once. Sequences were obtained from peripheral blood. These receptors all come from a human donor with active COVID-19. The donor label of this sample is uncertain.

The V call is TRBV18, the J call TRBJ2-1; D unresolved. CDR3 length: 15 amino acids. Trimming removed 4 bases from V and 2 bases from J, with 12 bases in between. The V gene's germline CDR1 is KGHSH and CDR2 LQKENI. This chain's CDR3 is CASSLEVGTYNEQFF. In DNA form, the CDR3 reads TGTGCCAGCTCACTTGAGGTCGGAACCTACAATGAGCAGTTCTTC.

The chain employs TRBV27 and TRBJ1-2, with 9 bases aligning to TRBD1. Germline V lookup: CDR1 MNHEY, CDR2 SMNVEV (reference sequence). The CDR3 runs 17 residues. J was trimmed by 4 bases and V by 0 bases; bases with no gene match: 9. In DNA, the CDR3 is TGTGCCAGCAGTTTATCGCCCGGGGGGACAGGGACCTATGGCTACACCTTC. Its protein is CASSLSPGGTGTYGYTF.

The V gene is TRBV9, the J gene TRBJ2-5; 8 nucleotides align to TRBD1. This CDR3 has 14 amino acids. Looked up from germline, CDR1 is SGDLS and CDR2 is YYNGEE. Trimming removed 3 bases from V and 4 bases from J; junction bases left unmatched: 5. The CDR3 loop is CASSASGGPETQYF. The CDR3 DNA reads TGTGCCAGCAGCGCTTCAGGGGGCCCAGAGACCCAGTACTTC.

The chain joins TRBV12-3 or TRBV12-4 to TRBJ1-2, with D unclear. Trimming left V 2 bases short and J 7 bases short, with 11 bases between. The CDR3 length is 13 residues. The CDR3 is CASSLSSDSGYTF. Written as DNA, the CDR3 is TGTGCCAGCAGTTTATCGAGCGATAGTGGCTACACCTTC.

V gene TRBV11-3 combines with J gene TRBJ2-1; no reliable D call. From germline, CDR1 is SGHNT and CDR2 YENEEA. The V end was cut by 2 bases, the J end by 3 bases, with 11 bases between. This CDR3 is built from 15 residues. CDR3 DNA: TGTGCCAGCAGCTTAAGAGGTGGTTTCTACAATGAGCAGTTCTTC. Translating gives CASSLRGGFYNEQFF. Using reference TRBV11-3 and TRBJ2-1 for the parts outside the CDR3, the full variable domain is EAGVVQSPRYKIIEKKQPVAFWCNPISGHNTLYWYLQNLGQGPELLIRYENEEAVDDSQLPKDRFSAERLKGVDSTLKIQPAELGDSAVYLCASSLRGGFYNEQFFGPGTRLTVL.

This clone was recorded only once. The chain combines TRBV5-5 with TRBJ1-1, with D tentatively TRBD1 (6 bases). Germline V gene lookup returns CDR1 SGHKS and CDR2 YYEKEE (reference sequence). With 7 bases removed from V and 6 bases from J, the gap between germline ends came to 10 bases. The CDR3 has 11 residues. The CDR3: CASDGGPEAFF. Here the CDR3 DNA reads TGTGCCAGCGACGGGGGGCCTGAAGCTTTCTTT.

The DNA of the CDR3 is TGTGCCAGCAGCCAGGGGGGGTGGGCAGATACGCAGTATTTT. Translation: CASSQGGWADTQYF. The V call is TRBV3-1 (or the pseudogene TRBV3-2), the J call TRBJ2-3, with 7 bases that match TRBD2. The CDR3 sequence is 14 residues long. CDR1 LGHDT and CDR2 YNNKEL come from the germline V gene (reference sequence). The ends lost 3 bases at V and 4 bases at J; junction bases unmatched: 4.

This rearrangement joins TRBV5-4 to TRBJ2-4, with TRBD1 matching 7 bases. The V gene's germline CDR1 is SGHNT and CDR2 YYREEE (reference sequence). V lost 4 bases, J lost 0 bases, and 10 bases stayed unmatched. This CDR3 spans 17 amino acids. The CDR3 DNA reads TGTGCCAGCAGCCCCGGGACAGAGAAGCTAGCCAAAAACATTCAGTACTTC. Residues: CASSPGTEKLAKNIQYF.

This rearrangement joins TRBV5-4 to TRBJ1-6; 10 nucleotides agree with TRBD1. This CDR3 is built from 14 residues. Trimming took 2 bases from V and 10 from J; bases not matched to a gene: 3. Germline V gives CDR1 SGHNT, CDR2 YYREEE (reference sequence). CDR3: CASSFGQGDSPLHF. The DNA of the CDR3 is TGTGCCAGCAGCTTCGGACAGGGGGACTCACCCCTCCACTTT.

The count of this clone is one. This chain joins TRBV9 and TRBJ2-3; TRBD2 agrees at 10 bases. V lost 8 bases to trimming and J lost 2 bases; unmatched junction nucleotides: 8. This CDR3 has 15 residues. Germline V CDR1 and CDR2: SGDLS, YYNGEE. The CDR3 protein is CASSSGGDLTDTQYF. The DNA for the CDR3 is TGTGCCAGTTCAAGCGGGGGGGACCTCACAGATACGCAGTATTTT.

This rearrangement joins TRBV2 to TRBJ2-7, with 7 bases aligning to TRBD1. V trimming: 10 bases; J trimming: 2 bases; junction bases outside the gene matches: 11. The CDR3 runs 14 residues. Germline-derived CDR1 and CDR2 are SNHLY and FYNNEI. The chain's CDR3 is CATTRQGNTYEQYF. CDR3 DNA sequence: TGTGCCACTACTAGACAGGGTAACACCTACGAGCAGTACTTC.

This chain's CDR3 is CASSQDVAGQGFYEQYF. The CDR3 DNA sequence: TGTGCCAGCAGCCAAGATGTTGCGGGACAGGGTTTTTACGAGCAGTACTTC. The chain is built from TRBV3-1 (or the pseudogene TRBV3-2) and TRBJ2-7; TRBD1 aligns across 9 bases. Looked up from germline, CDR1 is LGHDT and CDR2 is YNNKEL (reference sequence). The CDR3 totals 17 residues. V dropped 0 bases and J dropped 4; count of bases not matched to a gene: 10.

The rearrangement links TRBV4-2 to TRBJ2-5; the match to TRBD1 covers 8 bases. Germline assignment: CDR1 LGHNA and CDR2 YNFKEQ. The CDR3 contains 15 residues. With 1 base clipped from V and 2 bases from J, the junction kept 3 bases outside the gene matches. The DNA for the CDR3 is TGTGCCAGCAGCCAAGTGGGACAGGAACAAGAGACCCAGTACTTC. Protein sequence: CASSQVGQEQETQYF.

The rearrangement links TRBV5-1 to TRBJ1-3; 7 bases map to TRBD1. V lost 9 bases, J lost 0 bases, and 9 bases stayed unmatched. The CDR3 has 15 amino acids. CDR1 and CDR2 (germline): SGHRS, YFSETQ. The CDR3 DNA follows: TGCGCCAAAAAAAAGGGACAGAGCTCTGGAAACACCATATATTTT. Protein: CAKKKGQSSGNTIYF.

This chain links TRBV4-1 with TRBJ1-1; D may be TRBD1 (6 bases). Germline CDR1 and CDR2: MGHRA and YSYEKL. V lost 1 base and J 1 base, leaving 16 bases between the germline ends. This CDR3 region has 17 residues. The CDR3 sequence is CASSQVRAGVGNTEAFF. Written as DNA, the CDR3 is TGCGCCAGCAGCCAAGTAAGGGCAGGGGTAGGGAACACTGAAGCTTTCTTT.

The rearrangement uses TRBV9 and TRBJ2-3; 10 bases match TRBD2. The CDR3 is 16 amino acids. The trim removed 0 bases at V and 6 bases at J, leaving 7 bases unmatched. Germline CDR1 SGDLS, CDR2 YYNGEE. The CDR3 loop is CASSVAERGGQDTQYF. The CDR3 coding sequence is TGTGCCAGCAGCGTAGCTGAGCGGGGGGGCCAGGATACGCAGTATTTT. Looking up the rest from reference TRBV9 and TRBJ2-3 gives the full variable domain: DSGVTQTPKHLITATGQRVTLRCSPRSGDLSVYWYQQSLDQGLQFLIQYYNGEERAKGNILERFSAQQFPDLHSELNLSSLELGDSALYFCASSVAERGGQDTQYFGPGTRLTVL.

The table lists this clone with a count of one. J is TRBJ2-5 and V is TRBV19; no firm D call. Germline values: CDR1 LNHDA, CDR2 SQIVND (reference sequence). This CDR3 is built from 13 residues. Trimming took 5 bases from V and 3 from J, leaving 10 bases between them. The CDR3 spells CASSLSTEETQYF. The CDR3 DNA follows: TGTGCCAGTAGTCTGTCCACGGAAGAGACCCAGTACTTC.

This clone was recorded a few times. The gene calls are TRBV29-1 and TRBJ2-7; D may be TRBD1 (6 bases). The CDR3 covers 13 residues. Germline assignment: CDR1 SQVTM and CDR2 ANQGSEA. The ends were cut back, 6 bases at V and 7 bases at J, with 19 bases in the middle. DNA of the CDR3: TGCAGCGTAGGGACGGCTCGTCAGGGGGAGCAGTACTTC. This translates into CSVGTARQGEQYF.

The chain joins TRBV5-4 to TRBJ1-2, with TRBD1 matching 7 bases. Germline V gene sequence: CDR1 SGHNT, CDR2 YYREEE (reference sequence). The V and J ends lost 3 bases and 8 bases, in that order; junction bases with no gene match: 7. The CDR3 loop spans 13 amino acids. The CDR3 loop reads CASSSPGGYGYTF. DNA for the CDR3: TGTGCCAGCAGCTCACCAGGGGGGTACGGCTACACCTTC. Using reference TRBV5-4 and TRBJ1-2 for the parts outside the CDR3, the full variable domain is ETGVTQSPTHLIKTRGQQVTLRCSSQSGHNTVSWYQQALGQGPQFIFQYYREEENGRGNFPPRFSGLQFPNYSSELNVNALELDDSALYLCASSSPGGYGYTFGSGTRLTVV.

The chain combines TRBV6-7 with TRBJ1-1; 8 nucleotides line up with TRBD1. TRBV6-7 counts as an open reading frame of uncertain function. V was pared by 5 bases and J by 5 bases, with 10 bases of the junction left unmatched. CDR3 size: 15 residues. CDR3 protein: CASSLRGRVETEAFF. The CDR3 DNA follows: TGTGCCAGCAGTCTCAGGGGGCGCGTAGAAACTGAAGCTTTCTTT.

Comments on this clone: The sample contains more than one DNA sequence encoding this CDR3. The chain is built from TRBV5-1 and TRBJ2-7; the match to TRBD1 covers 11 bases. The germline V gene encodes CDR1 SGHRS and CDR2 YFSETQ. This CDR3 has 15 amino acids. The trim removed 0 bases at V and 4 bases at J, leaving 3 bases unmatched. Written as DNA, the CDR3 is TGCGCCAGCAGCTTGGTGGGGACAGGGGGGTACGAGCAGTACTTC. Its protein product is CASSLVGTGGYEQYF.

The CDR3 loop reads CSARLTDTQYF. The CDR3 coding sequence is TGCAGTGCTAGACTTACAGATACGCAGTATTTT. The chain combines TRBV20-1 with TRBJ2-3, with no clear D. Germline-derived CDR1 and CDR2 are DFQATT and SNEGSKA (reference sequence). CDR3 length: 11 residues. V was trimmed by 2 bases and J by 3 bases, leaving 3 bases between them.

The chain combines TRBV6-2 or TRBV6-3 with TRBJ2-7; D perhaps matches TRBD2 (6 bases). The CDR3 covers 14 residues. Trimming removed 5 bases from V and 2 bases from J, with 13 bases in between. The germline gives CDR1 MNHEY, CDR2 SVGEGT. CDR3 sequence reads: CASSDGTPPYEQYF. CDR3 nucleotides: TGTGCCAGCAGTGACGGGACTCCCCCCTACGAGCAGTACTTC.

This sequence joins TRBV11-2 and TRBJ2-7, with D tentatively TRBD2 (6 bases). Trimming cost V 1 base and J 5 bases, with 12 bases left between them. Germline CDR1 is SGHAT and CDR2 is FQNNGV. The CDR3 extends over 14 amino acids. Written as DNA, the CDR3 is TGTGCCAGCAGCTTAGCGCGAGGGGAGGACGAGCAGTACTTC. It specifies CASSLARGEDEQYF.

The chain uses TRBV7-2 and TRBJ2-7, with 10 bases that match TRBD2. The V and J ends lost 4 bases and 0 bases, in that order; junction bases with no gene match: 3. This CDR3 region has 15 residues. Germline V gene sequence: CDR1 SGHTA, CDR2 FQGNSA. The CDR3 nucleotides are TGTGCCAGCAGCTCTCAGCGGGGGGGCTCCTACGAGCAGTACTTC. As protein: CASSSQRGGSYEQYF.

This clone appeared a single time. The gene calls are TRBV7-3 and TRBJ2-1, with 14 nucleotides matching TRBD2. Germline CDR1 is SGHTA and CDR2 is FQGTGA. The V gene end was trimmed by 2 bases and the J gene end by 12 bases; junction bases not matched to a gene: 9. The CDR3 runs to 16 residues. The CDR3 is CASSLGTSGGFVGQFF. The CDR3 bases are TGTGCCAGCAGCTTAGGGACTAGCGGGGGCTTTGTGGGGCAGTTCTTC.

This sequence joins TRBV6-5 and TRBJ1-1; TRBD1 matches at 7 bases. V lost 2 bases and J lost 4; bases outside the gene matches: 1. This CDR3 has 13 amino acids. CDR1 is MNHEY and CDR2 is SVGAGI in the germline V gene. The CDR3 DNA follows: TGTGCCAGCAGTTACCAGGGGGGCACTGAAGCTTTCTTT. Residues: CASSYQGGTEAFF.

This rearrangement joins TRBV9 to TRBJ2-5; TRBD1 agrees at 9 bases. Germline V gene sequence: CDR1 SGDLS, CDR2 YYNGEE. This CDR3 contains 15 residues. The V and J ends lost 3 bases and 5 bases, in that order; junction bases with no gene match: 8. The CDR3 region has the DNA TGTGCCAGCAGCGCCTCCGGGGGGACAGGGGAGACCCAGTACTTC. As protein: CASSASGGTGETQYF.